These T cell receptor beta chains were read from a single sample in a study of cytomegalovirus exposure and HLA in healthy donors. Profiled with immunoSEQ multiplex PCR; TCRdb holds only in-frame clones, not every one. The profile shows under 200,000 clones, approximately 70% of them singletons. The sample was PBMCs. Receptors were obtained from a woman between 40 and 55 years old in good health and CMV-seropositive. The CDR3 runs from the conserved cysteine through the conserved F or W.

j_call v_call cdr3_aa
TRBJ2-7 TRBV4-3 CASSQDGLAGYEQYF
TRBJ2-1 TRBV7-3 CASSFRYDNEQFF
TRBJ2-5 TRBV5-1 CASSLPGQETQYF
TRBJ2-3 TRBV19 CASSMQGGTDTQYF
TRBJ2-1 TRBV14 CASSQFTGSSGTNEQFF
TRBJ1-2 TRBV25-1 CASSDREFYGYTF
TRBJ2-1 TRBV11-2 CASSLAPYSSSYNEQFF
TRBJ1-2 TRBV7-3 CASSSRVNYGYTF
TRBJ2-2 TRBV7-2 CASSLHGGQGGGELFF
TRBJ2-7 TRBV5-6 CASSLFGLAGYEQYF
TRBJ2-5 TRBV7-2 CASSPGTSGGQETQYF
TRBJ1-6 TRBV27 CASSPQTGDASPLNF
TRBJ1-3 TRBV6-5 CASTVDRYSGNTIYF
TRBJ2-2 TRBV7-9 CSSSSRQGATGELFF
TRBJ2-7 TRBV18 CASSPRVIMTQLRYEQYF
TRBJ1-1 TRBV4-3 CASSQVPPGVGGDTEAFF
TRBJ2-7 TRBV6-5 CASSRDRGEQYF